This note documents a single T cell receptor (beta chain) sequence. V shed 1 base and J 8 bases; nucleotides not matched to a gene: 5. Germline V gene sequence: CDR1 SGHTA, CDR2 FQGNSA. The length of the CDR3 is 17 residues. This entry is derived from a study of blood T cell repertoires in COVID-19. Across the study: Some COVID-19 samples were acute and others convalescent; all came from the United States, Italy and Spain. PBMCs, B-cell-depleted T cells, or T cells provided the cDNA or gDNA that made up the material.

Study processing details: The authors estimated nucleated cell counts from reference gene primer amplification. TCRdb keeps only in-frame clones here, not all; method: immunoSEQ multiplex PCR. The DNA was the basis for D and trimming; V, J and clone size are from that table. The sample holds roughly 180,000 clones; roughly 86% are singletons and the top ten take under 3%. This clonotype originated in a woman aged 25 to 45 with active or convalescent COVID-19. The V and J genes are TRBV7-2 and TRBJ2-1; 16 bases align to TRBD2. Sequences were obtained from peripheral blood. CDR3 coding DNA: TGTGCCAGCAGCTTAGTAGGGACTAGCGGGGGGGCCTATGAGCAGTTCTTC. This translates into CASSLVGTSGGAYEQFF.